One and the same sample provided the 7 T cell receptor beta chains below, sequenced in a study of blood T cell repertoires in COVID-19. Clones were read by immunoSEQ multiplex PCR, and TCRdb kept only the in-frame ones, dropping some. The data show 300,000 to 350,000 clones, with approximately 86% seen just once and about 2% held by the top ten. The material sequenced was peripheral blood. All receptors derive from a man aged 18 to 30 with active or convalescent COVID-19.

The chain employs TRBV27 and TRBJ2-2, with TRBD1 identical over 7 bases. The germline CDR1 and CDR2 sequences are MNHEY and SMNVEV (reference sequence). This CDR3 has 15 amino acids. The trim removed 5 bases at V and 1 base at J, leaving 4 bases unmatched. CDR3 loop: CASSTYRGNTGELFF. In DNA, the CDR3 is TGTGCCAGCAGTACCTACAGGGGGAACACCGGGGAGCTGTTTTTT.

This rearrangement joins TRBV28 to TRBJ1-4, with 10 nucleotides matching TRBD1. Germline lookup yields CDR1 MDHEN and CDR2 SYDVKM. The junction had 8 bases not matched to a gene; V was cut back by 2 bases and J by 8 bases. This CDR3 contains 16 residues. The CDR3 here is CASSLPTGTGVEKLFF. The CDR3 region has the DNA TGTGCCAGCAGTTTACCAACCGGGACAGGGGTCGAAAAACTGTTTTTT.

CDR3 in amino acids: CASSGRLAGGPRNEQFF. The CDR3 region has the DNA TGTGCCAGCAGTGGAAGACTAGCGGGAGGGCCGAGGAATGAGCAGTTCTTC. This chain uses TRBV27 with TRBJ2-1, with TRBD2 identical over 14 bases. The CDR3 has 17 amino acids. V trimming: 5 bases; J trimming: 7 bases; junction bases outside the gene matches: 10. The germline CDR1 and CDR2 sequences are MNHEY and SMNVEV (reference sequence).

This chain links TRBV19 with TRBJ1-1; D perhaps matches TRBD1 (5 bases). V dropped 7 bases and J dropped 4 bases, with 16 bases sitting between them. The germline CDR1 and CDR2 sequences are LNHDA and SQIVND (reference sequence). The CDR3 loop spans 14 amino acids. The CDR3 region is CASKGRGGSTEAFF. For the CDR3, the DNA is TGTGCCAGTAAGGGACGGGGGGGAAGCACTGAAGCTTTCTTT.

The chain carries TRBV9 and TRBJ2-6; 7 positions match TRBD1. CDR1 is SGDLS, CDR2 YYNGEE, per germline. The trim removed 0 bases at V and 1 base at J, leaving 16 bases unmatched. This CDR3 contains 21 residues. CDR3 bases: TGTGCCAGCAGCGTAGCTGCTTCGAAGGGACAGAGCCCGTCTGGGGCCAACGTCCTGACTTTC. This gives the protein CASSVAASKGQSPSGANVLTF.

The chain uses TRBV9 and TRBJ1-1; TRBD1 matches at 8 bases. V was pared by 0 bases and J by 3 bases, with 10 bases of the junction left unmatched. Per germline, CDR1 SGDLS and CDR2 YYNGEE. This CDR3 spans 17 amino acids. The CDR3 protein is CASSVDHRQGTDTEAFF. CDR3 coding DNA: TGTGCCAGCAGCGTAGATCACAGACAGGGGACGGACACTGAAGCTTTCTTT. The full variable domain, in which reference TRBV9 and TRBJ1-1 provide the parts outside the CDR3, is DSGVTQTPKHLITATGQRVTLRCSPRSGDLSVYWYQQSLDQGLQFLIQYYNGEERAKGNILERFSAQQFPDLHSELNLSSLELGDSALYFCASSVDHRQGTDTEAFFGQGTRLTVV.

A note on this clone: Other nucleotide sequences from this sample produce the same CDR3. The rearrangement links TRBV5-1 to TRBJ2-7, with D possibly matching TRBD2 (6 bases). The V end was cut by 0 bases, the J end by 4 bases, with 8 bases between. The CDR3 has 13 residues. Germline-derived CDR1 and CDR2 are SGHRS and YFSETQ. CDR3 coding DNA: TGCGCCAGCAGCTTGGCCGCGGGGTACGAGCAGTACTTC. It codes for CASSLAAGYEQYF.